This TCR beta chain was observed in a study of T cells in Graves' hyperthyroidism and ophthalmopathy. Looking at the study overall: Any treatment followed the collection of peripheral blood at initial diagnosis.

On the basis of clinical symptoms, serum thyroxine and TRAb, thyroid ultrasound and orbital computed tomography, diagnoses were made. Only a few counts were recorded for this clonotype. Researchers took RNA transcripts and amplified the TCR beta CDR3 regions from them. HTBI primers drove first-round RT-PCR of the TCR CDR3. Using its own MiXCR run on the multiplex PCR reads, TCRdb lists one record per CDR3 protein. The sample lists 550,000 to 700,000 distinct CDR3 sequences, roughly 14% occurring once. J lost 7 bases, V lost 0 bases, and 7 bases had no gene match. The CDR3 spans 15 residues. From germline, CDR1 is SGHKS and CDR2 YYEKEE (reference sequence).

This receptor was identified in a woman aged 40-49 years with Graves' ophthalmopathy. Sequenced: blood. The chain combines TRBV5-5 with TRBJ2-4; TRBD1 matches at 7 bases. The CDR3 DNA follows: TGTGCCAGCAGCTTGGGACAGGGAAGGGAGAACATTCAGTACTTC. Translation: CASSLGQGRENIQYF.